Presented here are 14 T cell receptor beta chains from one specimen sequenced in a study of human CD8 memory T cell subsets (dated by TCRdb to the early 2020s). A Human TCR Profiling Kit was used to prepare UMI-labeled 5' RACE TCRbeta libraries. Based on TCRdb reprocessing of the reads, there is one entry per CDR3 protein sequence, and DNA is missing. In this sample's table one finds approximately 6,700 distinct CDR3 sequences. Less than 25% of the sample lies in the top ten. Sequenced sample: CD8+ T cells from PBMCs. These receptors came from a human donor in good health.

The chain links TRBV24-1 to TRBJ2-2. From germline, CDR1 is KGHDR and CDR2 SFDVKD. The CDR3 is 13 residues long. The CDR3 here is CATGGPQAGELFF.

The J gene is TRBJ2-1, the V gene TRBV12-3 or TRBV12-4; absent DNA, TCRdb's TRBD1 call cannot be checked. There are 15 residues in the CDR3. CDR3 sequence reads: CASSFRGTIYNEQFF.

The chain joins TRBV30 to TRBJ2-2; lacking DNA, the TRBD2 call made by TCRdb goes unchecked. The CDR3 runs 12 residues. Germline V CDR1 and CDR2: GTSNPN, SVGIG (reference sequence). This chain's CDR3 is CASSGSSGELFF.

The chain carries TRBV2 and TRBJ2-7. The CDR3 sequence is 14 residues long. CDR1 is SNHLY and CDR2 is FYNNEI in the germline V gene. This CDR3 is CASSEYGANYEQYF.

The chain couples TRBV7-9 to TRBJ2-7; TCRdb returns TRBD1, unconfirmable since there is no DNA. Per the germline V gene, CDR1 is SEHNR and CDR2 is FQNEAQ (reference sequence). The CDR3 covers 14 residues. The CDR3: CASSRMGDLDEQYF. Based on the CDR3 plus reference TRBV7-9 and TRBJ2-7, the full variable domain is DTGVSQNPRHKITKRGQNVTFRCDPISEHNRLYWYRQTLGQGPEFLTYFQNEAQLEKSRLLSDRFSAERPKGSFSTLEIQRTEQGDSAMYLCASSRMGDLDEQYFGPGTRLTVT.

The chain carries TRBV6-5 and TRBJ1-1; lacking DNA, the TRBD1 call made by TCRdb goes unchecked. The CDR3 consists of 11 residues. In germline, CDR1 is MNHEY, CDR2 SVGAGI. CDR3 protein: CAASTGAEAFF.

The CDR3 here is CASTLNPGEGQPQHF. J is TRBJ1-5 and V is TRBV7-6; TCRdb lists TRBD1, though no DNA is available to test this call. The germline CDR1 and CDR2 sequences are SGHVS and FNYEAQ. The CDR3 spans 15 residues.

The chain joins TRBV4-3 to TRBJ2-1; TCRdb indicates TRBD2, and absent DNA this call remains unverified. The CDR3 spans 15 residues. Germline assignment: CDR1 LGHNA and CDR2 YSLEER. CDR3 residues: CASSLTRNGYNEQFF.

This chain joins TRBV6-6 and TRBJ1-1. The germline gives CDR1 MNHNY, CDR2 SVGAGI (reference sequence). CDR3 length equals 13 residues. The CDR3 sequence: CASSYTGWTEAFF.

The chain carries TRBV11-2 and TRBJ1-2; there is no DNA to check the TCRdb D call of TRBD1. The germline V gene encodes CDR1 SGHAT and CDR2 FQNNGV. CDR3 length: 17 amino acids. CDR3 loop: CASSLGTGGLTNYGYTF.

The gene calls are TRBV7-9 and TRBJ2-7; TCRdb calls TRBD1, which cannot be checked without DNA. Germline assignment: CDR1 SEHNR and CDR2 FQNEAQ (reference sequence). The CDR3 runs to 14 residues. CDR3 residues: CASSLEGVNDEQYF.

The chain is built from TRBV28 and TRBJ1-6; the TRBD1 assignment by TCRdb is unverifiable without DNA. This CDR3 spans 13 amino acids. Germline loops: CDR1 MDHEN, CDR2 SYDVKM. This chain's CDR3 is CASSFEGWSPLHF.

V is TRBV15 and J is TRBJ1-4; TCRdb designates TRBD1, a call that cannot be tested without DNA. Germline V gives CDR1 LNHNV, CDR2 YYDKDF (reference sequence). The CDR3 is 14 residues long. CDR3 sequence: CATSRDRVNEKLFF.

V is TRBV19 and J is TRBJ2-7; TCRdb indicates TRBD1, and absent DNA this call remains unverified. The CDR3 loop spans 14 amino acids. The germline V gene encodes CDR1 LNHDA and CDR2 SQIVND (reference sequence). Here the CDR3 reads CASSQGLGADEQYF.